Following are 17 T cell receptor beta chains from one sample sequenced in a study of T-cell reconstitution after alpha-beta-depleted transplantation in children. Unique molecular identifiers were incorporated when the TCRbeta library was constructed. Via MiXCR, TCRdb re-called the PCR reads, giving one row per CDR3 protein. In the table there are around 490,000 distinct CDR3 sequences, around 10% of which are singletons. Specimen: PBMCs, mostly from graft donor cells, collected 180 days after TCRalphabeta/CD19-depleted stem cell transplant. These receptors were taken from a female patient aged 2-15 years who had a stem cell transplant for aplastic anemia, so the T cells may come from the graft donor.

The sample holds a few counts of this clonotype. The chain carries TRBV6-5 and TRBJ2-1; TRBD2 matches 15 bases. Per germline, CDR1 MNHEY and CDR2 SVGAGI. The CDR3 runs 17 residues. With V trimmed by 6 bases and J by 4 bases, 7 bases remained unmatched. DNA of the CDR3: TGTGCCAGCAGCTGGACTAGCGGGAGGGCCGAATACAATGAGCAGTTCTTC. It translates to CASSWTSGRAEYNEQFF.

This chain links TRBV18 with TRBJ1-1, with D unresolved. Germline-derived CDR1 and CDR2 are KGHSH and LQKENI. V shed 2 bases and J shed 6 bases, with 16 bases lying between them. This CDR3 spans 15 amino acids. The CDR3 region is CASSPDGAVVAEAFF. The CDR3, as DNA: TGTGCCAGCTCACCAGACGGAGCCGTGGTTGCTGAAGCTTTCTTT.

This clonotype was counted only a few times. The chain links TRBV7-9 to TRBJ2-3; 9 bases fit TRBD2. The CDR3 has 15 residues. CDR1 is SEHNR, CDR2 FQNEAQ, per germline (reference sequence). Unmatched junction bases numbered 5, after V lost 5 bases and J lost 2 bases. CDR3 amino acids: CASSISGGFTDTQYF. In nucleotides, the CDR3 is TGTGCCAGCAGCATTAGCGGGGGATTCACAGATACGCAGTATTTT. Full variable domain (rest looked up from reference TRBV7-9 and TRBJ2-3): DTGVSQNPRHKITKRGQNVTFRCDPISEHNRLYWYRQTLGQGPEFLTYFQNEAQLEKSRLLSDRFSAERPKGSFSTLEIQRTEQGDSAMYLCASSISGGFTDTQYFGPGTRLTVL.

V gene TRBV20-1 combines with J gene TRBJ2-7; D is undetermined. Germline lookup yields CDR1 DFQATT and CDR2 SNEGSKA (reference sequence). Trimming took 0 bases from V and 3 from J, leaving 6 bases between them. The CDR3 runs to 12 residues. The CDR3, as DNA: TGCAGTGCTAGAGAGAAGGGCTACGAGCAGTACTTC. This gives the protein CSAREKGYEQYF.

This clonotype was counted between two and nine times. The chain uses TRBV9 and TRBJ2-1; D is possibly TRBD1 (5 bases). CDR1 and CDR2 (germline): SGDLS, YYNGEE. V lost 0 bases to trimming and J lost 10 bases, with 11 bases between them. The CDR3 has 13 amino acids. Here the CDR3 reads CASSVGRVDEQFF. The CDR3 DNA sequence: TGTGCCAGCAGCGTAGGCAGGGTGGACGAGCAGTTCTTC.

This clonotype has just a few counts. The J gene is TRBJ2-7, the V gene TRBV15, with 7 bases that match TRBD1. Germline-derived CDR1 and CDR2 are LNHNV and YYDKDF (reference sequence). The V and J ends lost 0 bases and 6 bases, in that order; junction bases with no gene match: 8. The CDR3 spans 15 residues. The DNA for the CDR3 is TGTGCCACCAGCAGAGATCTCACAGGGGCGGCCGAGCAGTACGTC. It codes for CATSRDLTGAAEQYV.

This chain uses TRBV7-2 with TRBJ2-2; 9 bases line up with TRBD1. CDR1 is SGHTA, CDR2 FQGNSA, per germline. This CDR3 spans 14 amino acids. The V segment lost 5 bases and the J segment 5 bases; nucleotides outside the gene matches: 3. The CDR3 loop reads CASSTTGGTGELFF. CDR3 nucleotide sequence: TGTGCCAGCAGCACGACAGGGGGGACCGGGGAGCTGTTTTTT. Full variable domain (rest looked up from reference TRBV7-2 and TRBJ2-2): GAGVSQSPSNKVTEKGKDVELRCDPISGHTALYWYRQSLGQGLEFLIYFQGNSAPDKSGLPSDRFSAERTGGSVSTLTIQRTQQEDSAVYLCASSTTGGTGELFFGEGSRLTVL.

This clonotype has just a few counts. The genes are TRBV9 and TRBJ1-2, with 8 positions matching TRBD1. Germline loops: CDR1 SGDLS, CDR2 YYNGEE. The junction had 12 bases not matched to a gene; V was cut back by 0 bases and J by 8 bases. This CDR3 is 16 amino acids long. CDR3 protein: CASSVGSDREGRGYTF. The DNA for the CDR3 is TGTGCCAGCAGCGTAGGATCGGACAGGGAGGGTCGGGGCTACACCTTC.

This chain uses TRBV5-1 with TRBJ2-3; D unresolved. In germline, CDR1 is SGHRS, CDR2 YFSETQ. Trimming stripped 4 bases from V and 0 bases from J, with 15 bases between. The CDR3 runs to 16 residues. CDR3 in amino acids: CASSPPGTQSTDTQYF. The CDR3 DNA is TGCGCCAGCAGCCCCCCGGGCACCCAAAGCACAGATACGCAGTATTTT.

This clonotype occurred many times. This chain joins TRBV29-1 and TRBJ2-1, with 14 bases matching TRBD2. The V and J ends lost 6 bases and 7 bases, in that order; junction bases with no gene match: 8. Germline lookup yields CDR1 SQVTM and CDR2 ANQGSEA. There are 15 residues in the CDR3. The CDR3 DNA follows: TGCAGCGTCCCAAAGGGACTAGCGGGAGCGAATGAGCAGTTCTTC. As protein: CSVPKGLAGANEQFF.

This clonotype was counted only a few times. V gene TRBV5-1 combines with J gene TRBJ2-2; 8 bases match TRBD1. Germline V CDR1 and CDR2: SGHRS, YFSETQ. This CDR3 contains 16 residues. V lost 2 bases and J lost 7; bases outside the gene matches: 10. The CDR3 is CASSFFGQGPGGELFF. CDR3 DNA: TGCGCCAGCAGCTTTTTTGGACAGGGACCCGGCGGGGAGCTGTTTTTT.

This clonotype was counted a few times. This chain connects TRBV28 to TRBJ1-2; tentatively, D is TRBD1 (6 bases). V was cut by 1 base and J by 0 bases, with 24 bases left in between. The length of the CDR3 is 20 residues. Per the germline V gene, CDR1 is MDHEN and CDR2 is SYDVKM. This CDR3 is CASSLYGLTAWGHSNYGYTF. The CDR3 DNA sequence: TGTGCCAGCAGTTTATATGGCTTAACAGCTTGGGGGCATTCTAACTATGGCTACACCTTC.

A few counts support this clonotype. This chain connects TRBV5-6 to TRBJ2-3, with D unresolved. V lost 4 bases, J lost 0 bases, and 15 bases lay in between. Germline V lookup: CDR1 SGHDT, CDR2 YYEEEE. The CDR3 runs to 16 residues. The CDR3 nucleotides read TGTGCCAGCAGCCCGCAGTTGCGCCCTAGCACAGATACGCAGTATTTT. It yields the protein CASSPQLRPSTDTQYF. The whole variable domain, remainder taken from reference TRBV5-6 and TRBJ2-3, is DAGVTQSPTHLIKTRGQQVTLRCSPKSGHDTVSWYQQALGQGPQFIFQYYEEEERQRGNFPDRFSGHQFPNYSSELNVNALLLGDSALYLCASSPQLRPSTDTQYFGPGTRLTVL.

A word on this clonotype: Its ends do not fully match the called genes, so a read error is possible. V usage is TRBV7-2 and J usage is TRBJ1-1, with D possibly matching TRBD1 (5 bases). The CDR3 covers 14 residues. Germline CDR1 SGHTA, CDR2 FQGNSA. CDR3 nucleotides: TGTGCCAGCAGCAATCGAGGGGTAAACACTGAAGCTTTCTTC. Its protein product is CASSNRGVNTEAFF.

This clonotype occurred a few times. V usage is TRBV7-2 and J usage is TRBJ2-2, with D unresolved. This CDR3 comprises 15 residues. Trimming stripped 2 bases from V and 2 bases from J, with 9 bases between. CDR1 and CDR2 from the germline V gene are SGHTA and FQGNSA. The CDR3 loop is CASSLLLPNTGELFF. The CDR3 region has the DNA TGTGCCAGCAGCTTACTACTACCTAACACCGGGGAGCTGTTTTTT.

This clonotype has more than one count but fewer than ten. V gene TRBV12-3 or TRBV12-4 combines with J gene TRBJ2-2; 9 nucleotides line up with TRBD1. This CDR3 is 14 amino acids long. V was pared by 7 bases and J by 6 bases, with 6 bases of the junction left unmatched. CDR3 bases: TGTGCCAGCACTCGGGACAGGGTGGCCGGGGAGCTGTTTTTT. Translation gives CASTRDRVAGELFF.

This chain uses TRBV10-3 with TRBJ2-7; no firm D call. Germline assignment: CDR1 ENHRY and CDR2 SYGVKD. The CDR3 is 13 residues long. V lost 3 bases and J 6 bases, leaving 12 bases between the germline ends. The CDR3 loop is CAISDLDVAEQYV. Here the CDR3 DNA reads TGTGCCATCAGTGACCTCGACGTGGCCGAGCAGTACGTC.